This record concerns one TCR beta chain sequence. These data originate in a study of blood T cell repertoires in COVID-19. Study summary: COVID-19 samples from acute and convalescent phases originated in the United States, Italy and Spain. T cells, B-cell-depleted T cells, or PBMCs supplied cDNA or gDNA.

With 7 bases removed from V and 2 bases from J, the gap between germline ends came to 17 bases. Germline CDR1 SNHLY, CDR2 FYNNEI. There are 15 residues in the CDR3. Under the authors' procedure: Reference gene primer amplification gave estimated nucleated cell counts. Measured with immunoSEQ multiplex PCR; TCRdb has only the in-frame clones, and not every one. The DNA was the basis for D and trimming; V, J and clone size are from that table. The sample contains roughly 72,000 clones, about 80% of which appear only once. V and J are TRBV2 and TRBJ1-2; D call uncertain. The source of this sequence is a man aged 70-80 years who had recovered from COVID-19. Sequences were obtained from peripheral blood. CDR3 loop: CASIGNEAANYGYTF. The CDR3 DNA sequence: TGTGCCAGCATAGGTAATGAGGCGGCGAACTATGGCTACACCTTC.